This T cell receptor (beta chain) was recorded in a study of control samples from healthy donors and cancer patients. The repertoire was sequenced with immunoSEQ multiplex PCR; TCRdb's copy has only in-frame clones and lacks some. The sample holds approximately 90,000 clones, around 90% seen once. The germline gives CDR1 LNHDA, CDR2 SQIVND (reference sequence). V was trimmed by 4 bases and J by 9 bases, leaving 19 bases between them. The CDR3 covers 15 residues. The receptor's source is a woman aged 70-85 years in good health. Specimen: blood. V and J are TRBV19 and TRBJ1-5, with D uncertain. The CDR3 sequence: CASSTNTGSLGPQHF. CDR3 DNA: TGTGCCAGTAGTACTAACACCGGGAGCCTAGGGCCCCAGCATTTT.